Below, 24 T cell receptor beta chains from the same sample are listed, as sequenced in a study of T-cell reconstitution after alpha-beta-depleted transplantation in children. Preparing the TCRbeta library involved the use of unique molecular identifiers. TCRdb analysed the PCR reads with MiXCR anew, one entry per CDR3 protein. The sample lists roughly 100,000 distinct CDR3 sequences, about 5.6% occurring once. The source material was PBMCs, mostly from graft donor cells, sampled 60 days after TCRalphabeta/CD19-depleted stem cell transplant. These receptors were taken from a female patient aged 2-9 years who had a stem cell transplant for Fanconi anemia, so the T cells may come from the graft donor.

This clonotype has at least ten counts. V is TRBV4-2 and J is TRBJ2-3, with TRBD2 matching 7 bases. The germline CDR1 and CDR2 sequences are LGHNA and YNFKEQ. V lost 2 bases and J lost 1; bases outside the gene matches: 0. The CDR3 runs 14 residues. This CDR3 is CASSQLAGTDTQYF. CDR3 coding DNA: TGTGCCAGCAGCCAACTAGCGGGCACAGATACGCAGTATTTT.

In this sample, this clonotype turned up many times. The chain couples TRBV5-1 to TRBJ2-7; D not resolved. The CDR3 contains 12 residues. Germline assignment: CDR1 SGHRS and CDR2 YFSETQ. Trimming removed 5 bases from V and 4 bases from J, with 10 bases in between. DNA of the CDR3: TGCGCCAGCAGAGACCAAATATACGAGCAGTACTTC. As protein: CASRDQIYEQYF. The whole variable domain, filled in from reference TRBV5-1 and TRBJ2-7, reads KAGVTQTPRYLIKTRGQQVTLSCSPISGHRSVSWYQQTPGQGLQFLFEYFSETQRNKGNFPGRFSGRQFSNSRSEMNVSTLELGDSALYLCASRDQIYEQYFGPGTRLTVT.

This chain links TRBV27 with TRBJ2-6; TRBD1 might be the D (6 bases). CDR1 is MNHEY and CDR2 is SMNVEV in the germline V gene (reference sequence). The CDR3 totals 14 residues. Trimming took off 3 bases at V and 4 bases at J, with 7 bases between the two ends. DNA of the CDR3: TGTGCCAGCAGTTTGAGGGGGGGGGCCAACGTCCTGACTTTC. This translates into CASSLRGGANVLTF. The full variable domain, with the rest looked up from reference TRBV27 and TRBJ2-6, is EAQVTQNPRYLITVTGKKLTVTCSQNMNHEYMSWYRQDPGLGLRQIYYSMNVEVTDKGDVPEGYKVSRKEKRNFPLILESPSPNQTSLYFCASSLRGGANVLTFGAGSRLTVL.

This clonotype was picked up a small number of times. This chain links TRBV7-8 with TRBJ1-6; possible D gene TRBD1, 6 bases. V was trimmed by 1 base and J by 9 bases, leaving 13 bases between them. CDR3 size: 15 residues. Per the germline V gene, CDR1 is SGHVS and CDR2 is FQNEAQ. Written as DNA, the CDR3 is TGTGCCAGCAGCTTAGAACAGGGTGGGGTTTCACCCCTCCACTTT. Amino acid sequence: CASSLEQGGVSPLHF.

This clonotype has just a few counts. The chain employs TRBV20-1 and TRBJ2-7; 9 bases align to TRBD2. The V segment lost 3 bases and the J segment 2 bases; nucleotides outside the gene matches: 8. Germline values: CDR1 DFQATT, CDR2 SNEGSKA (reference sequence). This CDR3 comprises 15 residues. CDR3 region: CSASMLAGGTYEQYF. The CDR3, as DNA: TGCAGTGCTAGCATGCTGGCGGGGGGGACCTACGAGCAGTACTTC.

This clonotype was seen repeatedly, ten times or more. This sequence joins TRBV10-3 and TRBJ2-1, with D unresolved. Germline CDR1 and CDR2: ENHRY and SYGVKD. V was trimmed by 6 bases and J by 0 bases, leaving 6 bases between them. The CDR3 loop spans 13 amino acids. The DNA of the CDR3 is TGTGCCATCAGGGCAGACTCCTACAATGAGCAGTTCTTC. Translating gives CAIRADSYNEQFF.

The V gene is TRBV12-3 or TRBV12-4, the J gene TRBJ1-5, with D unclear. V lost 2 bases and J 0 bases, leaving 2 bases between the germline ends. The CDR3 totals 13 residues. This CDR3 is CASSLHSNQPQHF. Written as DNA, the CDR3 is TGTGCCAGCAGTTTACATAGCAATCAGCCCCAGCATTTT.

A few counts support this clonotype. This chain links TRBV6-1 with TRBJ2-7; TRBD1 aligns across 7 bases. V lost 7 bases to trimming and J lost 3 bases; unmatched junction nucleotides: 6. This CDR3 contains 13 residues. In germline, CDR1 is MNHNS, CDR2 SASEGT. The CDR3 region is CASKRGPNYEQYF. CDR3 in DNA: TGTGCCAGCAAAAGGGGGCCGAACTACGAGCAGTACTTC.

This clonotype was counted at least ten times. The chain carries TRBV7-8 and TRBJ2-7, with D possibly matching TRBD2 (6 bases). This CDR3 has 16 amino acids. The V end was cut by 1 base, the J end by 2 bases, with 15 bases between. In germline, CDR1 is SGHVS, CDR2 FQNEAQ. Here the CDR3 reads CASSLVDRDFAYEQYF. The CDR3 DNA is TGTGCCAGCAGCTTAGTGGACCGGGACTTCGCCTACGAGCAGTACTTC.

The table lists this clonotype with many counts. V usage is TRBV20-1 and J usage is TRBJ2-3, with D tentatively TRBD1 (6 bases). CDR3 length equals 15 residues. Trimming took off 6 bases at V and 2 bases at J, with 18 bases between the two ends. The germline V gene has CDR1 DFQATT and CDR2 SNEGSKA (reference sequence). The CDR3 loop is CSAQRGLLNTDTQYF. CDR3 nucleotides: TGCAGTGCCCAAAGGGGGTTACTAAACACAGATACGCAGTATTTT.

This clonotype was seen ten or more times. This chain connects TRBV4-1 to TRBJ1-1; TRBD1 agrees at 7 bases. Germline loops: CDR1 MGHRA, CDR2 YSYEKL. The CDR3 contains 16 residues. Trimming removed 0 bases from V and 3 bases from J; junction bases left unmatched: 7. Here the CDR3 reads CASSQDQGGEDTEAFF. Written as DNA, the CDR3 is TGCGCCAGCAGCCAAGATCAGGGGGGGGAGGACACTGAAGCTTTCTTT.

There are many counts of this clonotype. The chain is built from TRBV2 and TRBJ2-3; no clear D gene. Germline-derived CDR1 and CDR2 are SNHLY and FYNNEI. V dropped 10 bases and J dropped 4 bases, with 9 bases sitting between them. The CDR3 length is 11 residues. CDR3 coding DNA: TGTGCCACCGTCTTGGCAGATACGCAGTATTTT. This translates into CATVLADTQYF.

This clonotype appeared many times. The chain uses TRBV10-3 and TRBJ2-2; TRBD2 might be the D (7 bases). CDR1 and CDR2 (germline): ENHRY, SYGVKD. The CDR3 spans 15 residues. V was pared by 7 bases and J by 1 base, with 13 bases between. CDR3 coding DNA: TGTGCCATCAAGGGGGTAGCGGGGAACACCGGGGAGCTGTTTTTT. Protein: CAIKGVAGNTGELFF.

This clonotype occurred many times. The rearrangement uses TRBV5-1 and TRBJ2-1; TRBD2 agrees at 15 bases. Germline CDR1 SGHRS, CDR2 YFSETQ. V shed 4 bases and J 9 bases; nucleotides not matched to a gene: 8. This CDR3 has 16 residues. The CDR3 DNA follows: TGCGCCAGCAGCCAGGGACTAGCGGGGGGTGTCGCTGAGCAGTTCTTC. It specifies CASSQGLAGGVAEQFF.

This clonotype has only a few counts. V and J are TRBV4-2 and TRBJ2-3; the D gene is possibly TRBD2 (5 bases). CDR1 is LGHNA and CDR2 is YNFKEQ in the germline V gene. CDR3 length: 14 residues. V was cut by 0 bases and J by 11 bases, with 15 bases left in between. CDR3 sequence (DNA): TGTGCCAGCAGCCAAGATGAGCAGGTTGGAGGGCAGTATTTT. As protein: CASSQDEQVGGQYF.

This clonotype came up many times. The rearrangement joins TRBV30 to TRBJ2-2; D unresolved. V was pared by 2 bases and J by 0 bases, with 10 bases between. In germline, CDR1 is GTSNPN, CDR2 SVGIG (reference sequence). The CDR3 sequence is 15 residues long. CDR3 residues: CAWSFVNANTGELFF. The DNA of the CDR3 is TGTGCCTGGAGTTTCGTTAACGCGAACACCGGGGAGCTGTTTTTT. Variable domain in full (rest from reference TRBV30 and TRBJ2-2): SQTIHQWPATLVQPVGSPLSLECTVEGTSNPNLYWYRQAAGRGLQLLFYSVGIGQISSEVPQNLSASRPQDRQFILSSKKLLLSDSGFYLCAWSFVNANTGELFFGEGSRLTVL.

There are many counts of this clonotype. This chain connects TRBV5-1 to TRBJ2-6, with D perhaps TRBD1 (6 bases). Germline loops: CDR1 SGHRS, CDR2 YFSETQ. Trimming removed 2 bases from V and 0 bases from J, with 12 bases in between. This CDR3 contains 17 residues. CDR3 residues: CASSLPGHVSGANVLTF. DNA for the CDR3: TGCGCCAGCAGCTTACCGGGACACGTCTCTGGGGCCAACGTCCTGACTTTC.

The gene calls are TRBV6-1 and TRBJ2-4; TRBD1 agrees at 11 bases. CDR1 is MNHNS and CDR2 is SASEGT in the germline V gene. This CDR3 spans 15 amino acids. Trimming removed 3 bases from V and 9 bases from J; junction bases left unmatched: 7. Here the CDR3 DNA reads TGTGCCAGCAGTGAGTGGACAGGGGGCGAGGGCATTCAGTACTTC. This codes for CASSEWTGGEGIQYF.

The chain uses TRBV4-2 and TRBJ2-3, with TRBD2 matching 16 bases. In germline, CDR1 is LGHNA, CDR2 YNFKEQ. The CDR3 sequence is 18 residues long. V dropped 4 bases and J dropped 1; count of bases not matched to a gene: 5. The CDR3 region has the DNA TGTGCCAGCAGCCTGGGACTAGCGGGAGGGTGGGGCACAGATACGCAGTATTTT. This sequence encodes CASSLGLAGGWGTDTQYF.

This clonotype was seen a few times. V and J are TRBV12-3 or TRBV12-4 and TRBJ2-5; D may be TRBD2 (8 bases). The CDR3 length is 15 residues. Trimming cost V 7 bases and J 5 bases, with 20 bases left between them. DNA for the CDR3: TGTGCCAGCAAATCGGGAGGGGGCAGTGGGGAGACCCAGTACTTC. Its protein product is CASKSGGGSGETQYF.

This clonotype was recorded once. This chain joins TRBV6-2 or TRBV6-3 and TRBJ2-1; D gene unclear. In germline, CDR1 is MNHEY, CDR2 SVGEGT. Trimming took 2 bases from V and 9 from J, leaving 8 bases between them. The CDR3 spans 12 residues. In DNA, the CDR3 is TGTGCCAGCAGTTACACGTTTGTTGAGCAGTTCTTC. This gives the protein CASSYTFVEQFF.

This clonotype showed up many times. The rearrangement uses TRBV28 and TRBJ2-7, with TRBD1 matching over 9 bases. Germline V lookup: CDR1 MDHEN, CDR2 SYDVKM. The V and J ends lost 3 bases and 11 bases, in that order; junction bases with no gene match: 11. This CDR3 is 14 amino acids long. The chain's CDR3 is CASSFRSRDREKYF. DNA for the CDR3: TGTGCCAGCAGTTTTCGCTCAAGGGACAGGGAAAAGTACTTC.

This clonotype was found many times. This chain connects TRBV25-1 to TRBJ2-7; no firm D call. CDR3 length: 14 amino acids. Trimming left V 3 bases short and J 2 bases short, with 11 bases between. Germline lookup yields CDR1 MGHDK and CDR2 SYGVNS. The CDR3 region has the DNA TGTGCCAGCAGTGATACAGCCTACACCTACGAGCAGTACTTC. It yields the protein CASSDTAYTYEQYF.

The genes are TRBV7-2 and TRBJ1-3; D is unresolved. The V end lost 1 base, the J end lost 2 bases, and 9 bases lay between the germline ends. Germline loops: CDR1 SGHTA, CDR2 FQGNSA. There are 15 residues in the CDR3. CDR3: CASSLVRVPGNTIYF. For the CDR3, the DNA is TGTGCCAGCAGCTTAGTCCGGGTCCCTGGAAACACCATATATTTT.